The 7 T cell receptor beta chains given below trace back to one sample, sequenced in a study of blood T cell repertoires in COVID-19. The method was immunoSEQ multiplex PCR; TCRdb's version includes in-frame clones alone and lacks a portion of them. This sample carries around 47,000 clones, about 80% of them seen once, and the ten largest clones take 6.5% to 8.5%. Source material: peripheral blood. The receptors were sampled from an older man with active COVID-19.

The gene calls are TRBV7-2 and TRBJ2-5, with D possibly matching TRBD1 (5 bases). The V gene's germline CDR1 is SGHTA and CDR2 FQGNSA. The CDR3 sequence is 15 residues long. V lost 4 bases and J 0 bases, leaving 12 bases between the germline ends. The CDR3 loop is CASSSGAAYQETQYF. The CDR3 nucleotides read TGTGCCAGCAGCTCTGGGGCAGCGTACCAAGAGACCCAGTACTTC.

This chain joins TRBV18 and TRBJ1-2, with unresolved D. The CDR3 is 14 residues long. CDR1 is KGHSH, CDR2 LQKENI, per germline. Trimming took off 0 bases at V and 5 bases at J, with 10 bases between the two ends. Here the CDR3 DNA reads TGTGCCAGCTCACCACCTACCCCGAGGTATGGCTACACCTTC. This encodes CASSPPTPRYGYTF. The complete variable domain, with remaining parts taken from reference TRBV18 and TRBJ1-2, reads NAGVMQNPRHLVRRRGQEARLRCSPMKGHSHVYWYRQLPEEGLKFMVYLQKENIIDESGMPKERFSAEFPKEGPSILRIQQVVRGDSAAYFCASSPPTPRYGYTFGSGTRLTVV.

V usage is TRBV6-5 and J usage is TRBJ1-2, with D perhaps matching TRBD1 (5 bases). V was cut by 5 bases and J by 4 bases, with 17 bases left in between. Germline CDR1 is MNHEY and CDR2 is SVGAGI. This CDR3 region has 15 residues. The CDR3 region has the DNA TGTGCCAGCAGTCCGCGGGGAGGGGAGAGCTATGGCTACACCTTC. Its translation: CASSPRGGESYGYTF.

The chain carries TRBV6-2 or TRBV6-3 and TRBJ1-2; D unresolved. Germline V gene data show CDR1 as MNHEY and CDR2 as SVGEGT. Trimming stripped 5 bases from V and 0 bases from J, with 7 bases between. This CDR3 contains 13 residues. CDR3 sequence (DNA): TGTGCCAGCAGTAGTGCAGCTAACTATGGCTACACCTTC. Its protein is CASSSAANYGYTF.

DNA of the CDR3: TGTGCCACCAGTGATTCCCGCCGGGACTTCACAGATACGCAGTATTTT. This codes for CATSDSRRDFTDTQYF. V gene TRBV24-1 combines with J gene TRBJ2-3; maybe TRBD2 (6 bases). This CDR3 is 16 amino acids long. Germline assignment: CDR1 KGHDR and CDR2 SFDVKD. V was shortened by 2 bases and J by 2 bases, with 13 bases between the two germline ends.

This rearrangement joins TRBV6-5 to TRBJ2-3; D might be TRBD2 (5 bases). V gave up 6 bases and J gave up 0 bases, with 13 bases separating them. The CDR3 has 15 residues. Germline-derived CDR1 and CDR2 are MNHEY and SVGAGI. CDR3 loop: CASRGLPQSTDTQYF. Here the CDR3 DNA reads TGTGCCAGCAGAGGACTTCCGCAGAGCACAGATACGCAGTATTTT.

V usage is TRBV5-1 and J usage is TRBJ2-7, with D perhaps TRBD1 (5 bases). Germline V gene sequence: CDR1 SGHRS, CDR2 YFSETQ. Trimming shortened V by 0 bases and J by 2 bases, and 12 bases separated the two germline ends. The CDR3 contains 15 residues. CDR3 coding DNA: TGCGCCAGCAGCTTGGCGCAGGGTAGGACCTACGAGCAGTACTTC. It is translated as CASSLAQGRTYEQYF.